Following are 26 T cell receptor beta chains from one sample sequenced in a study of cytomegalovirus exposure and HLA in healthy donors. PCR was performed using 60 Vbeta and 13 Jbeta primers. The data were produced by immunoSEQ multiplex PCR, yet TCRdb's version contains in-frame clones alone and is incomplete. The sample yields around 230,000 clones, around 76% seen once. The sample was PBMCs. The origin of the receptors is a man aged 40-55 years in good health and CMV-seropositive.

The V call is TRBV10-3, the J call TRBJ2-5; 10 positions match TRBD2. This CDR3 is 16 amino acids long. CDR1 and CDR2 from the germline V gene are ENHRY and SYGVKD. Unmatched junction bases numbered 13, after V lost 3 bases and J lost 9 bases. The CDR3 DNA follows: TGTGCCATCAGTGATCAGAAAGCGGGAGGGTTCGCGTCCCAGTACTTC. Its translation: CAISDQKAGGFASQYF.

V is TRBV28 and J is TRBJ1-5; D call uncertain. Looked up from germline, CDR1 is MDHEN and CDR2 is SYDVKM. The CDR3 is 15 residues long. V shed 6 bases and J shed 1 base, with 13 bases lying between them. Here the CDR3 reads CASRVTGGSNQPQHF. CDR3 nucleotide sequence: TGTGCCAGCAGGGTAACGGGAGGGAGCAATCAGCCCCAGCATTTT.

This sequence joins TRBV25-1 and TRBJ2-2; 8 nucleotides line up with TRBD2. Germline CDR1 reads MGHDK; CDR2 reads SYGVNS. V lost 2 bases and J lost 0; bases outside the gene matches: 5. CDR3 length equals 17 residues. The DNA for the CDR3 is TGTGCCAGCAGTGAAATTGGCGGGAGGACGAACACCGGGGAGCTGTTTTTT. It yields the protein CASSEIGGRTNTGELFF.

The chain is built from TRBV19 and TRBJ2-2; TRBD1 agrees at 9 bases. J was trimmed by 5 bases and V by 5 bases; bases with no gene match: 9. This CDR3 has 16 residues. Germline assignment: CDR1 LNHDA and CDR2 SQIVND (reference sequence). The CDR3, as DNA: TGTGCCAGTAGTCTCCCCGGGACAGGGAAGACCGGGGAGCTGTTTTTT. Translation gives CASSLPGTGKTGELFF.

The chain combines TRBV5-4 with TRBJ2-3; perhaps TRBD2 as D (5 bases). Germline CDR1 SGHNT, CDR2 YYREEE (reference sequence). This CDR3 is 14 amino acids long. V was cut by 7 bases and J by 1 base, with 13 bases left in between. Here the CDR3 reads CASHGEGGTDTQYF. In nucleotides, the CDR3 is TGTGCCAGCCACGGCGAGGGAGGCACAGATACGCAGTATTTT.

In this sample, this clone turned up a few times. The chain has TRBV4-1 and TRBJ2-7; the D gene is possibly TRBD2 (6 bases). CDR3 length: 14 amino acids. Germline V gene data show CDR1 as MGHRA and CDR2 as YSYEKL. Trimming shortened V by 7 bases and J by 4 bases, and 17 bases separated the two germline ends. The CDR3 loop is CASTRGEGRYEQYF. CDR3 bases: TGCGCCAGCACGCGGGGAGAGGGTCGGTACGAGCAGTACTTC.

This clone was detected a few times. The gene calls are TRBV4-1 and TRBJ1-1, with 7 positions matching TRBD1. CDR1 is MGHRA, CDR2 YSYEKL, per germline. The V gene end was trimmed by 4 bases and the J gene end by 1 base; junction bases not matched to a gene: 12. The CDR3 length is 17 residues. CDR3 in DNA: TGCGCCAGCAGCCGACCTGGTGGGGACAGTAAGAACACTGAAGCTTTCTTT. Amino acids: CASSRPGGDSKNTEAFF.

This rearrangement joins TRBV2 to TRBJ1-1, with D uncertain. CDR1 is SNHLY, CDR2 FYNNEI, per germline. V lost 4 bases and J 7 bases, leaving 4 bases between the germline ends. This CDR3 is 10 amino acids long. In DNA, the CDR3 is TGTGCCAGCAGTGCAGTTGAAGCTTTCTTT. Its translation: CASSAVEAFF. The variable domain in full, completed from reference TRBV2 and TRBJ1-1, reads EPEVTQTPSHQVTQMGQEVILRCVPISNHLYFYWYRQILGQKVEFLVSFYNNEISEKSEIFDDQFSVERPDGSNFTLKIRSTKLEDSAMYFCASSAVEAFFGQGTRLTVV.

V usage is TRBV11-3 and J usage is TRBJ2-5, with D possibly matching TRBD2 (6 bases). The germline CDR1 and CDR2 sequences are SGHNT and YENEEA. The CDR3 sequence is 14 residues long. V was shortened by 6 bases and J by 3 bases, with 14 bases between the two germline ends. This chain's CDR3 is CASSRGLGEETQYF. For the CDR3, the DNA is TGTGCCAGCAGTCGGGGACTGGGGGAAGAGACCCAGTACTTC.

The V call is TRBV7-9, the J call TRBJ2-1; 11 bases are a match to TRBD2. Germline-derived CDR1 and CDR2 are SEHNR and FQNEAQ (reference sequence). The CDR3 is 18 amino acids. J was trimmed by 0 bases and V by 5 bases; bases with no gene match: 9. In DNA, the CDR3 is TGTGCCAGCAGCATCGGACTAGCGGGCCCTAGCTCCTACAATGAGCAGTTCTTC. Residues: CASSIGLAGPSSYNEQFF.

This chain uses TRBV7-3 with TRBJ2-2, with 8 bases identical to TRBD2. The germline gives CDR1 SGHTA, CDR2 FQGTGA. The V segment lost 4 bases and the J segment 4 bases; nucleotides outside the gene matches: 8. CDR3 length: 16 residues. Written as DNA, the CDR3 is TGTGCCAGCAGCTCCCAAGCGGGAGTCACCACCGGGGAGCTGTTTTTT. Translating it yields CASSSQAGVTTGELFF. Full variable domain (missing parts from reference TRBV7-3 and TRBJ2-2): GAGVSQTPSNKVTEKGKYVELRCDPISGHTALYWYRQSLGQGPEFLIYFQGTGAADDSGLPNDRFFAVRPEGSVSTLKIQRTERGDSAVYLCASSSQAGVTTGELFFGEGSRLTVL.

CDR3 loop: CASSSPALSDLNTYNEQFF. CDR3 DNA: TGTGCCAGCAGTTCACCAGCCTTATCGGACTTGAACACCTACAATGAGCAGTTCTTC. The chain is built from TRBV28 and TRBJ2-1; possible D gene TRBD2, 5 bases. V lost 4 bases, J lost 2 bases, and 24 bases lay in between. The CDR3 spans 19 residues. Per the germline V gene, CDR1 is MDHEN and CDR2 is SYDVKM.

The gene calls are TRBV4-1 and TRBJ1-1; unclear D gene. V was shortened by 0 bases and J by 11 bases, with 16 bases between the two germline ends. The germline V gene has CDR1 MGHRA and CDR2 YSYEKL. The CDR3 consists of 14 residues. CDR3 DNA sequence: TGCGCCAGCAGCCAAGATCACAGTCCCGTGAAGGCTTTCTTT. This encodes CASSQDHSPVKAFF.

The J gene is TRBJ2-4, the V gene TRBV19; 7 bases match TRBD2. From germline, CDR1 is LNHDA and CDR2 SQIVND (reference sequence). V shed 4 bases, J shed 1 base, and the junction held 10 bases outside the gene matches. The CDR3 is 17 amino acids. The DNA for the CDR3 is TGTGCCAGTAGTAGGCCCCTAGCGGCGGGGGCCAAAAACATTCAGTACTTC. Protein: CASSRPLAAGAKNIQYF. Variable domain in full (rest from reference TRBV19 and TRBJ2-4): DGGITQSPKYLFRKEGQNVTLSCEQNLNHDAMYWYRQDPGQGLRLIYYSQIVNDFQKGDIAEGYSVSREKKESFPLTVTSAQKNPTAFYLCASSRPLAAGAKNIQYFGAGTRLSVL.

The rearrangement links TRBV15 to TRBJ1-1; no reliable D call. The germline CDR1 and CDR2 sequences are LNHNV and YYDKDF (reference sequence). Trimming left V 5 bases short and J 5 bases short, with 9 bases between. CDR3 length equals 12 residues. The CDR3 coding sequence is TGTGCCACCAGCCTACGTTGGACTGAAGCTTTCTTT. Translation gives CATSLRWTEAFF.

V usage is TRBV10-3 and J usage is TRBJ2-7; TRBD1 aligns across 10 bases. The V gene end was trimmed by 5 bases and the J gene end by 3 bases; junction bases not matched to a gene: 1. Per the germline V gene, CDR1 is ENHRY and CDR2 is SYGVKD. CDR3 size: 13 residues. CDR3 region: CAISRDRGYEQYV. The CDR3 DNA is TGTGCCATCAGTAGGGACAGGGGCTACGAGCAGTACGTC.

The genes are TRBV19 and TRBJ2-7; 9 nucleotides match TRBD2. Trimming took 4 bases from V and 1 from J; bases not matched to a gene: 5. The CDR3 is 15 amino acids. Germline V CDR1 and CDR2: LNHDA, SQIVND (reference sequence). The CDR3: CASSTAGGSSYEQYF. For the CDR3, the DNA is TGTGCCAGTAGTACCGCGGGAGGGTCGTCCTACGAGCAGTACTTC.

The gene calls are TRBV23-1 and TRBJ2-7, with 11 bases aligning to TRBD1. TRBV23-1 is given ORF status, its function remaining uncertain. J was trimmed by 6 bases and V by 0 bases; bases with no gene match: 4. The CDR3 has 15 amino acids. CDR3 sequence reads: CASSQSCGTGGEQYF. The CDR3 DNA is TGCGCCAGCAGTCAATCCTGTGGGACAGGGGGCGAGCAGTACTTC.

The chain joins TRBV11-2 to TRBJ1-5; D perhaps matches TRBD1 (6 bases). The germline CDR1 and CDR2 sequences are SGHAT and FQNNGV. The CDR3 runs 15 residues. V was shortened by 2 bases and J by 0 bases, with 8 bases between the two germline ends. The CDR3 DNA reads as TGTGCCAGCAGCTTAATGACAGGTAGCAATCAGCCCCAGCATTTT. It encodes CASSLMTGSNQPQHF.

The V and J genes are TRBV4-1 and TRBJ2-1; D not resolved. Deletions cut 2 bases from V and 7 bases from J, with 9 bases between. Germline lookup yields CDR1 MGHRA and CDR2 YSYEKL. The CDR3 contains 13 residues. CDR3 DNA sequence: TGCGCCAGCAGCCAACTGATCAGAAATGAGCAGTTCTTC. Its translation is CASSQLIRNEQFF.

This rearrangement joins TRBV27 to TRBJ2-1; tentatively, D is TRBD2 (5 bases). CDR1 and CDR2 (germline): MNHEY, SMNVEV (reference sequence). Trimming stripped 1 base from V and 9 bases from J, with 10 bases between. The CDR3 consists of 13 residues. The CDR3 nucleotides are TGTGCCAGCAGTTTATTTGGGAGTACTGAGCAGTTCTTC. It is translated as CASSLFGSTEQFF.

The CDR3 bases are TGTGCCAGCAGGCACACAGGTAACACTGAAGCTTTCTTT. Encoded protein: CASRHTGNTEAFF. The V call is TRBV6-4, the J call TRBJ1-1, with D maybe TRBD1 (5 bases). V was clipped by 6 bases and J by 2 bases, with 10 bases between them. Looked up from germline, CDR1 is MRHNA and CDR2 is SNTAGT. This CDR3 is built from 13 residues.

The chain links TRBV14 to TRBJ1-1; maybe TRBD1 (5 bases). Germline V gene data show CDR1 as SGHDN and CDR2 as FVKESK. The CDR3 totals 16 residues. Between the trimmed V and J ends, which lost 4 bases and 0 bases, there was a span of 15 bases. CDR3 DNA sequence: TGTGCCAGCAGCCTCGCAGGCCCAGGGTTGAACACTGAAGCTTTCTTT. Translating gives CASSLAGPGLNTEAFF.

This clone was seen a few times. The chain's CDR3 is CASTQGAVSSYNEQFF. The CDR3 DNA reads as TGTGCCAGTACGCAGGGGGCAGTAAGCTCCTACAATGAGCAGTTCTTC. V gene TRBV19 combines with J gene TRBJ2-1; TRBD1 matches at 8 bases. This CDR3 spans 16 amino acids. Unmatched junction bases numbered 8, after V lost 7 bases and J lost 0 bases. Germline assignment: CDR1 LNHDA and CDR2 SQIVND (reference sequence).

The DNA for the CDR3 is TGTGCCTGGAGTGGTGTTCGTTTCACAGATACGCAGTATTTT. This codes for CAWSGVRFTDTQYF. V and J are TRBV30 and TRBJ2-3; no reliable D call. Looked up from germline, CDR1 is GTSNPN and CDR2 is SVGIG (reference sequence). Trimming left V 1 base short and J 2 bases short, with 10 bases between. The CDR3 extends over 14 amino acids.

The chain recombines TRBV2 with TRBJ2-1, with TRBD1 as a possible D gene (6 bases). Trimming took off 2 bases at V and 7 bases at J, with 9 bases between the two ends. The germline V gene encodes CDR1 SNHLY and CDR2 FYNNEI. The CDR3 is 13 residues long. The CDR3: CASSEYRVNEQFF. CDR3 coding DNA: TGTGCCAGCAGTGAATACAGGGTGAATGAGCAGTTCTTC.